The 2 T cell receptor beta chains in this list originate from one sample, sequenced in a study of shared clonotypes between healthy human individuals. The protocol was immunoSEQ multiplex PCR, while the TCRdb copy is restricted to in-frame clones and leaves out a portion. The sample includes more than 1.2 million clones, 98% to 99% of them seen just once. Input material: naive CD4+ T cells sorted from blood. Subset in this sample: CD45RA+ positively selected. The source is a man aged 30 to 39 in good health.

The chain links TRBV11-2 to TRBJ2-3; 9 positions match TRBD2. The junction had 14 bases not matched to a gene; V was cut back by 5 bases and J by 2 bases. Germline CDR1 SGHAT, CDR2 FQNNGV. This CDR3 spans 18 amino acids. This chain's CDR3 is CASSKRPGTSMTTDTQYF. DNA for the CDR3: TGTGCCAGCAGCAAACGCCCCGGGACTAGCATGACCACAGATACGCAGTATTTT.

The rearrangement links TRBV2 to TRBJ2-1, with TRBD2 matching over 15 bases. Germline V gene lookup returns CDR1 SNHLY and CDR2 FYNNEI. With V trimmed by 5 bases and J by 4 bases, 12 bases remained unmatched. The CDR3 has 19 amino acids. CDR3 nucleotides: TGTGCCAGCAGTATTAAAATAAGGACTAGCGGGAGGGGTTACAATGAGCAGTTCTTC. Protein product: CASSIKIRTSGRGYNEQFF.